One T cell receptor beta chain is described in this entry. Its target is not known. Distinct nucleotide sequences in the sample also encode this CDR3. Clones were sequenced by immunoSEQ multiplex PCR, and TCRdb holds only the in-frame ones, with some missing. In the table there are 150,000 to 200,000 clones, around 90% of which are singletons. The entry originates in a study of T cell responses to AZD1222 COVID-19 vaccine. Study-level findings and limits: With two AZD1222 doses given, Spike-specific TCR breadth and depth both rose. Reports say nearly half of spike-specific TCRs go after unmutated variant regions. Vaccine-associated CD4 TCRs ranged over spike, dominating at 160-218 and 743-854. Females made up more of the donors, who were largely white British, and clonal diversity may have come out too low.

The CDR3 covers 15 residues. Germline-derived CDR1 and CDR2 are SEHNR and FQNEAQ (reference sequence). With 5 bases clipped from V and 3 bases from J, the junction kept 3 bases outside the gene matches. This sequence was found in an adult who received the MenACWY meningococcal vaccine as a control. The chain joins TRBV7-9 to TRBJ2-2, with 10 bases lining up with TRBD1. The material sequenced was peripheral blood, taken 28 days after the second dose of the MenACWY control vaccine. The CDR3 spells CASSPGTGDTGELFF. In DNA form, the CDR3 reads TGTGCCAGCAGCCCGGGGACAGGGGACACCGGGGAGCTGTTTTTT.